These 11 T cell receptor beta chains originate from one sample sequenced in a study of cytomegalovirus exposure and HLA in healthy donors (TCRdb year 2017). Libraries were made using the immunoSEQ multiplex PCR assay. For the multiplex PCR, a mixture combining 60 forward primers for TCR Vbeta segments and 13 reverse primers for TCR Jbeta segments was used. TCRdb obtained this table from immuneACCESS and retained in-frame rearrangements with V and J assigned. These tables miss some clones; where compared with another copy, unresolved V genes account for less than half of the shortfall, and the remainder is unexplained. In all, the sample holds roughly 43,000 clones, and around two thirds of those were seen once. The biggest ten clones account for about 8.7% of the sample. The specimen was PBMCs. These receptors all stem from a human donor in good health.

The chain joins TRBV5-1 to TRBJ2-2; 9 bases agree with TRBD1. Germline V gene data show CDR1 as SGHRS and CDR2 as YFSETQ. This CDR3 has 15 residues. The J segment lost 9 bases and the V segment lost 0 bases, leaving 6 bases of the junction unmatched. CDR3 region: CASSLGGQGFRELFF. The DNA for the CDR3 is TGCGCCAGCAGCTTGGGGGGACAGGGTTTCCGGGAGCTGTTTTTT.

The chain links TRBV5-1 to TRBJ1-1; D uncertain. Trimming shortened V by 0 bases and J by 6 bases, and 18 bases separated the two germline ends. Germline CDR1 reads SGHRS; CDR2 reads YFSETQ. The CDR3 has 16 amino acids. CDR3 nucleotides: TGCGCCAGCAGCTTGGCAGGCCCGACGGGAAGGTCTGAAGCTTTCTTT. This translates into CASSLAGPTGRSEAFF.

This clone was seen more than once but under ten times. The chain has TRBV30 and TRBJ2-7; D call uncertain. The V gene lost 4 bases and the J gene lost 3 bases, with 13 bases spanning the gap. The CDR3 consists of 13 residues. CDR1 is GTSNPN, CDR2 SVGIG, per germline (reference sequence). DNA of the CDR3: TGTGCCTGGAATTTCGGGTTGGGCTACGAGCAGTACTTC. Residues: CAWNFGLGYEQYF.

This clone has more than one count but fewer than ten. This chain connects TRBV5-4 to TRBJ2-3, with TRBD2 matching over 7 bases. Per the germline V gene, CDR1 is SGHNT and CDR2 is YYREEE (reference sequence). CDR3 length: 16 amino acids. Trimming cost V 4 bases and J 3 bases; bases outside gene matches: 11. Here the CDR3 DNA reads TGTGCCAGCAGCCGACGGGCCGACGGGAGGACAGATACGCAGTATTTT. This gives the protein CASSRRADGRTDTQYF.

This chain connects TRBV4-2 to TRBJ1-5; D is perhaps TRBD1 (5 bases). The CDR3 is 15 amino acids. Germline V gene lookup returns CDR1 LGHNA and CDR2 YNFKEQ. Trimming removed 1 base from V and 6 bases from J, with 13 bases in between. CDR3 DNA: TGTGCCAGCAGCCAAGCCGGGACTTTGACTCAGCCCCAGCATTTT. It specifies CASSQAGTLTQPQHF.

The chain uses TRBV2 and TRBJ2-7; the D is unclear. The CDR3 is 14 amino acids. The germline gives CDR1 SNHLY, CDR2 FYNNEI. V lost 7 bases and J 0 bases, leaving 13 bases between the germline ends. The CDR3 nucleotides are TGTGCCAGCACATCGACGGAGAGCTCCTACGAGCAGTACTTC. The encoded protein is CASTSTESSYEQYF.

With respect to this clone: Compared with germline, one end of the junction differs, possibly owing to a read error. The CDR3 loop is CVSSSRQDNEQFF. The DNA of the CDR3 is TGCGTCAGCAGCTCCAGACAGGACAATGAGCAGTTCTTC. The chain combines TRBV5-1 with TRBJ2-1, with a weak D call TRBD1 (6 bases). The length of the CDR3 is 13 residues. Germline CDR1 is SGHRS and CDR2 is YFSETQ.

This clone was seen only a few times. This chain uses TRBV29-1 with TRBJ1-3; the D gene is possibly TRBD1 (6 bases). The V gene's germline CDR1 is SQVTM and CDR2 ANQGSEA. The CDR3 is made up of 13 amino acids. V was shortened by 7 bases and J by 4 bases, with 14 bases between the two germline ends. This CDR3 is CSARWGGGNTIYF. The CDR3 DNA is TGCAGCGCCAGGTGGGGGGGCGGAAACACCATATATTTT.

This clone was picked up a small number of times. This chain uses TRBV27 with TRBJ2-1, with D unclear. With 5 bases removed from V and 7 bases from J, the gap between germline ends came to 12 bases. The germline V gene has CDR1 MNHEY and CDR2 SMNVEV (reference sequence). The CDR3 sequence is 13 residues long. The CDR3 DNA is TGTGCCAGCAGTAGAGCTACGTGGAATGAGCAGTTCTTC. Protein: CASSRATWNEQFF.

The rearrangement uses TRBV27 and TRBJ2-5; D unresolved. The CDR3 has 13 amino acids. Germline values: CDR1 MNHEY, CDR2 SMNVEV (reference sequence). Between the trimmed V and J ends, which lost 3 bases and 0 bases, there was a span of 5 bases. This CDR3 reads CASSFSYQETQYF. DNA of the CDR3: TGTGCCAGCAGTTTCTCCTACCAAGAGACCCAGTACTTC.

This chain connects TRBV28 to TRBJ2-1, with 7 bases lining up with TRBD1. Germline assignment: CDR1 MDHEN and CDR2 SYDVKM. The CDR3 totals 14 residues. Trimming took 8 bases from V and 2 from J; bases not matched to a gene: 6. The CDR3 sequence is CASASGGPYNEQFF. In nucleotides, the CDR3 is TGTGCCAGCGCATCAGGGGGACCCTACAATGAGCAGTTCTTC.